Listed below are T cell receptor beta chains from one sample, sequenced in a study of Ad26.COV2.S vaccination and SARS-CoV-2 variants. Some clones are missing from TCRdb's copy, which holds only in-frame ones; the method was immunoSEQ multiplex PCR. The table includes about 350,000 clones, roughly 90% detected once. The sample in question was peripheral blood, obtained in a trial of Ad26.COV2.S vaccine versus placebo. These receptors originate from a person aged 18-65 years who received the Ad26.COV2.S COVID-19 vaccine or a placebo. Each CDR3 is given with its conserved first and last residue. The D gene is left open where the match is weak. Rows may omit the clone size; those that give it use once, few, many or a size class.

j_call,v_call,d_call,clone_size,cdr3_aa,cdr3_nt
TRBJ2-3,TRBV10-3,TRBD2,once,CAISEVAGSTDTQYF,TGTGCCATCAGTGAAGTAGCGGGAAGCACAGATACGCAGTATTTT
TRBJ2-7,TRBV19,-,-,CASSWGKGEPYEQYF,TGTGCCAGTAGTTGGGGGAAAGGAGAACCCTACGAGCAGTACTTC
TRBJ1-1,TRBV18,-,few,CASSPTGYGAMNTEAFF,TGTGCCAGCTCACCAACAGGGTACGGCGCGATGAACACTGAAGCTTTCTTT
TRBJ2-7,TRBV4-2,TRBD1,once,CASSPRDRGHEQYF,TGTGCCAGCAGCCCTCGGGACAGGGGCCACGAGCAGTACTTC
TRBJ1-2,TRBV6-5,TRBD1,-,CASSLNPGQFYGYTF,TGTGCCAGCAGCTTAAACCCGGGACAGTTCTATGGCTACACCTTC
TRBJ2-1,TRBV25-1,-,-,CASSEYIQDWSEQFF,TGTGCCAGCAGTGAATATATTCAGGATTGGAGTGAGCAGTTCTTC
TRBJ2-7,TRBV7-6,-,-,CASSQGVGGPYEQYF,TGTGCCAGCAGCCAGGGGGTCGGGGGACCCTACGAGCAGTACTTC
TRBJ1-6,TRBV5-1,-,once,CASSLEWTANSPLHF,TGCGCCAGCAGCTTGGAATGGACAGCTAATTCACCCCTCCACTTT
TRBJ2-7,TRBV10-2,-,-,CASSVNRLGYEQYF,TGCGCCAGCAGTGTAAACAGGTTGGGCTACGAGCAGTACTTC
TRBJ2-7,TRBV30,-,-,CAWNIAGYEQYF,TGTGCCTGGAATATCGCAGGGTACGAGCAGTACTTC
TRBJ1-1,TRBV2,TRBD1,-,CASSEAPTGFVGAFF,TGTGCCAGCAGTGAAGCGCCGACAGGGTTTGTCGGTGCTTTCTTT
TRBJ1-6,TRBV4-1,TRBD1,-,CASSPGQVNSPLHF,TGCGCCAGCAGCCCCGGACAGGTGAATTCACCCCTCCACTTT
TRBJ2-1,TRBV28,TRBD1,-,CASSLRQGSYNEQFF,TGTGCCAGCAGTTTACGACAGGGGAGCTACAATGAGCAGTTCTTC
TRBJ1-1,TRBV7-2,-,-,CASSLNGGRNTEAFF,TGTGCCAGCAGCTTAAACGGGGGGCGCAATACTGAAGCTTTCTTT
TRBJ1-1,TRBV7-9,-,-,CASSPVVGDTEAFF,TGTGCCAGCAGCCCCGTTGTCGGGGACACTGAAGCTTTCTTT
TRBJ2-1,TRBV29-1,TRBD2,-,CSVVTSGRASRKFF,TGCAGCGTTGTGACTAGCGGGAGGGCCTCTAGGAAATTCTTC
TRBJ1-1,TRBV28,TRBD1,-,CASSARQGNTEAFF,TGTGCCAGCAGTGCACGACAGGGGAACACTGAAGCTTTCTTT
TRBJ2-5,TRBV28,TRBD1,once,CASRTQGHAETQYF,TGTGCCAGCAGGACACAGGGGCATGCGGAGACCCAGTACTTC
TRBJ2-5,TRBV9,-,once,CASSLTGGGVAQETQYF,TGTGCCAGCAGCCTCACGGGTGGAGGGGTCGCTCAAGAGACCCAGTACTTC
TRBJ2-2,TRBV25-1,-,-,CASSESAGELFF,TGTGCCAGCAGTGAATCGGCCGGGGAGCTGTTTTTT
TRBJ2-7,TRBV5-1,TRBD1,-,CASSGRTGVPSRSYEQYF,TGCGCCAGCAGCGGACGGACAGGGGTCCCGAGCCGCTCCTACGAGCAGTACTTC